The 23 T cell receptor beta chains below all came from one sample that was sequenced in a study of response to subunit inactivated influenza vaccine. TCRdb re-derived calls from the RT-PCR reads in MiXCR, one entry per CDR3 protein. The profile covers 800,000 or so distinct CDR3 sequences, with around 20% appearing a single time and more than 8.5% taken by the ten largest. Specimen: PBMCs from blood, collected approximately 5 days after vaccination. These receptors were collected from a man between 45 and 60 years old who received an inactivated influenza vaccine.

V and J are TRBV6-2 or TRBV6-3 and TRBJ2-5; D is unresolved. The CDR3 runs 13 residues. Germline CDR1 is MNHEY and CDR2 is SVGEGT. Trimming stripped 8 bases from V and 4 bases from J, with 14 bases between. Here the CDR3 DNA reads TGTGCCAGCGGGATAGGAGTGAGAGAGACCCAGTACTTC. Protein sequence: CASGIGVRETQYF.

Only a few counts were recorded for this clonotype. The chain links TRBV7-6 to TRBJ2-3, with 7 bases that match TRBD2. Germline-derived CDR1 and CDR2 are SGHVS and FNYEAQ. The CDR3 sequence is 15 residues long. V lost 5 bases, J lost 6 bases, and 11 bases stayed unmatched. The CDR3 bases are TGTGCCAGCAGCCCCCTAGCGGTGAGGGACGATACGCAGTATTTT. Its translation: CASSPLAVRDDTQYF. The full variable domain, completed using reference TRBV7-6 and TRBJ2-3, is GAGVSQSPRYKVTKRGQDVALRCDPISGHVSLYWYRQALGQGPEFLTYFNYEAQQDKSGLPNDRFSAERPEGSISTLTIQRTEQRDSAMYRCASSPLAVRDDTQYFGPGTRLTVL.

CDR3 DNA: TGCAGTGTTCGGGAGCTCTACAATGAGCAGTTCTTC. Encoded protein: CSVRELYNEQFF. The chain links TRBV20-1 to TRBJ2-1; TRBD2 is a possible D gene (6 bases). Trimming cost V 7 bases and J 3 bases, with 10 bases left between them. The CDR3 sequence is 12 residues long. Germline loops: CDR1 DFQATT, CDR2 SNEGSKA (reference sequence).

This clonotype was picked up a small number of times. The chain is built from TRBV6-1 and TRBJ2-7; TRBD1 is a possible D gene (5 bases). CDR1 MNHNS and CDR2 SASEGT come from the germline V gene. The CDR3 is 13 amino acids. V was cut by 4 bases and J by 2 bases, with 9 bases left in between. CDR3 region: CASSGLGPYEQYF. The CDR3 DNA follows: TGTGCCAGCAGTGGCCTGGGGCCCTACGAGCAGTACTTC.

V is TRBV11-2 and J is TRBJ2-1; the D gene is possibly TRBD1 (6 bases). The V end lost 5 bases, the J end lost 6 bases, and 14 bases lay between the germline ends. CDR1 and CDR2 from the germline V gene are SGHAT and FQNNGV. The CDR3 runs to 14 residues. The DNA of the CDR3 is TGTGCCAGCAGCCGTTTATTACAGGGCAATGAGCAGTTCTTC. This encodes CASSRLLQGNEQFF.

The chain employs TRBV6-1 and TRBJ2-7; TRBD1 might be the D (5 bases). This CDR3 has 13 amino acids. CDR1 is MNHNS, CDR2 SASEGT, per germline. Trimming stripped 6 bases from V and 12 bases from J, with 21 bases between. CDR3 DNA: TGTGCCAGCAGATCTTACCGACACCAGGGCCTGTACTTC. The encoded protein is CASRSYRHQGLYF.

This clonotype was seen ten or more times. One end of the junction fails to match germline, which may point to a read error. This chain connects TRBV5-1 to TRBJ2-3; D gene ambiguous. Germline V gives CDR1 SGHRS, CDR2 YFSETQ. The CDR3 spans 14 residues. This CDR3 is CASRLDSATDTQYF. The CDR3 coding sequence is TGCGCCAGCAGGTTGGATTCCGCCACAGATACGCAGTATTTT.

The chain employs TRBV7-9 and TRBJ2-3; TRBD1 is a possible D gene (5 bases). Germline-derived CDR1 and CDR2 are SEHNR and FQNEAQ (reference sequence). The length of the CDR3 is 14 residues. Trimming left V 7 bases short and J 3 bases short, with 14 bases between. The CDR3 spells CASTYNRWTDTQYF. CDR3 DNA: TGTGCCAGCACGTATAACAGGTGGACAGATACGCAGTATTTT. The full variable domain, completed using reference TRBV7-9 and TRBJ2-3, is DTGVSQNPRHKITKRGQNVTFRCDPISEHNRLYWYRQTLGQGPEFLTYFQNEAQLEKSRLLSDRFSAERPKGSFSTLEIQRTEQGDSAMYLCASTYNRWTDTQYFGPGTRLTVL.

This clonotype was seen a few times. The chain couples TRBV5-1 to TRBJ2-1; 13 positions agree with TRBD2. This CDR3 spans 16 amino acids. From germline, CDR1 is SGHRS and CDR2 YFSETQ. Trimming cost V 3 bases and J 4 bases; bases outside gene matches: 4. Written as DNA, the CDR3 is TGCGCCAGCAGCTGGACTAGCGGGGGAAGTTACAATGAGCAGTTCTTC. Translated, it gives CASSWTSGGSYNEQFF.

This clonotype has a handful of counts. This sequence joins TRBV25-1 and TRBJ2-5; TRBD1 agrees at 7 bases. Germline V gives CDR1 MGHDK, CDR2 SYGVNS. Germline trimming cut 6 bases from V and 5 bases from J; bases unmatched to any gene: 9. CDR3 length: 14 residues. CDR3 DNA: TGTGCCAGCAGCCTAGGGGGCGGTTATGAGACCCAGTACTTC. Its protein is CASSLGGGYETQYF.

This clonotype was recorded many times. A junction boundary mismatches the germline segment, possibly from a read error. J is TRBJ2-5 and V is TRBV5-1; D is unresolved. This CDR3 has 12 residues. Germline V gene sequence: CDR1 SGHRS, CDR2 YFSETQ. The CDR3 sequence: CASSLGKETQYF. The CDR3 coding sequence is TGTGCCAGCAGTCTTGGGAAGGAGACCCAGTACTTC.

V gene TRBV7-8 combines with J gene TRBJ2-3; D not certain. This CDR3 is built from 15 residues. V dropped 5 bases and J dropped 1 base, with 13 bases sitting between them. Germline values: CDR1 SGHVS, CDR2 FQNEAQ. The CDR3 loop reads CASSSRQPGTDTQYF. The CDR3 DNA is TGTGCCAGCAGCAGCCGCCAACCCGGCACAGATACGCAGTATTTT.

The V and J genes are TRBV7-2 and TRBJ2-7; D remains ambiguous. Per the germline V gene, CDR1 is SGHTA and CDR2 is FQGNSA. CDR3 length: 13 residues. V was trimmed by 3 bases and J by 4 bases, leaving 10 bases between them. The CDR3 DNA reads TGTGCCAGCAGCTTCACCCCCAATTACGAGCAGTACTTC. Amino acids: CASSFTPNYEQYF.

This clonotype showed up just a few times. The chain has TRBV7-9 and TRBJ2-1, with 7 bases fitting TRBD1. This CDR3 region has 17 residues. Germline trimming cut 2 bases from V and 4 bases from J; bases unmatched to any gene: 11. Germline CDR1 and CDR2: SEHNR and FQNEAQ (reference sequence). This chain's CDR3 is CASSLPLWDSIYNEQFF. The CDR3 region has the DNA TGTGCCAGCAGCTTACCCCTGTGGGACAGCATATACAATGAGCAGTTCTTC.

This clonotype was recorded only once. This chain links TRBV30 with TRBJ2-1, with 7 bases lining up with TRBD2. Germline lookup yields CDR1 GTSNPN and CDR2 SVGIG (reference sequence). The CDR3 totals 12 residues. Germline trimming cut 4 bases from V and 3 bases from J; bases unmatched to any gene: 0. This chain's CDR3 is CAWTSGYNEQFF. The CDR3 nucleotides are TGTGCCTGGACTAGCGGCTACAATGAGCAGTTCTTC.

Written as DNA, the CDR3 is TGTGCCAGCAGTTCTTTCCGGGTAGACAATGAGCAGTTCTTC. Amino acids: CASSSFRVDNEQFF. The chain combines TRBV12-3 or TRBV12-4 with TRBJ2-1; D gene ambiguous. With 4 bases removed from V and 5 bases from J, the gap between germline ends came to 12 bases. CDR3 length: 14 residues.

This clonotype was observed a few times. V and J are TRBV20-1 and TRBJ2-7, with D tentatively TRBD1 or TRBD2 (7 bases each). The germline V and J ends were trimmed by 5 bases and 0 bases, with 14 bases remaining between them. Germline V CDR1 and CDR2: DFQATT, SNEGSKA (reference sequence). This CDR3 region has 14 residues. CDR3 in amino acids: CSAEGGTASYEQYF. Written as DNA, the CDR3 is TGCAGTGCTGAGGGGGGGACAGCCTCCTACGAGCAGTACTTC.

In DNA form, the CDR3 reads TGCAGCGGGGCGGACAGGTTGAACACTGAAGCTTTCTTT. It is translated as CSGADRLNTEAFF. The chain joins TRBV29-1 to TRBJ1-1, with 7 bases aligning to TRBD1. The CDR3 is 13 amino acids. The germline gives CDR1 SQVTM, CDR2 ANQGSEA. V was clipped by 7 bases and J by 0 bases; unmatched bases: 5.

This clonotype was observed a handful of times. This chain joins TRBV12-3 or TRBV12-4 and TRBJ1-1; D is undetermined. The V gene lost 4 bases and the J gene lost 1 base, with 7 bases spanning the gap. This CDR3 region has 13 residues. For the CDR3, the DNA is TGTGCCAGCAGTTGGGCCCCGAACACTGAAGCTTTCTTT. Its translation is CASSWAPNTEAFF.

This clonotype was counted a few times. The CDR3 reads CASSTSWVTHHLANYGYTF. CDR3 DNA: TGTGCCAGCAGCACCTCATGGGTAACTCATCACCTCGCTAACTATGGCTACACCTTC. The V gene is TRBV11-2, the J gene TRBJ1-2; no reliable D call. The CDR3 covers 19 residues. The germline V and J ends were trimmed by 5 bases and 0 bases, with 25 bases remaining between them. The V gene's germline CDR1 is SGHAT and CDR2 FQNNGV.

This clonotype was seen ten or more times. The chain links TRBV7-3 to TRBJ2-5; a possible D gene is TRBD2 (5 bases). Trimming pared 5 bases from V and 5 bases from J, leaving 15 bases between. Germline V gene lookup returns CDR1 SGHTA and CDR2 FQGTGA. CDR3 size: 14 residues. DNA of the CDR3: TGTGCCAGCAGCACTGCGGGTCTGGGCGAGACCCAGTACTTC. Its protein is CASSTAGLGETQYF.

The chain carries TRBV13 and TRBJ2-7; 10 bases align to TRBD2. This CDR3 has 14 amino acids. Germline trimming cut 9 bases from V and 2 bases from J; bases unmatched to any gene: 7. CDR1 is PRHDT and CDR2 is FYEKMQ in the germline V gene (reference sequence). CDR3 bases: TGTGCCAGTATACTAGCGGGGACCCCCTACGAGCAGTACTTC. Its translation is CASILAGTPYEQYF.

This clonotype was seen a few times. The J gene is TRBJ2-3, the V gene TRBV10-3; no clear D. The V gene lost 10 bases and the J gene lost 5 bases, with 10 bases spanning the gap. The CDR3 length is 11 residues. Germline V gene lookup returns CDR1 ENHRY and CDR2 SYGVKD. The CDR3 DNA reads TGTGCCACCCAGTACAAAGATACGCAGTATTTT. It codes for CATQYKDTQYF.